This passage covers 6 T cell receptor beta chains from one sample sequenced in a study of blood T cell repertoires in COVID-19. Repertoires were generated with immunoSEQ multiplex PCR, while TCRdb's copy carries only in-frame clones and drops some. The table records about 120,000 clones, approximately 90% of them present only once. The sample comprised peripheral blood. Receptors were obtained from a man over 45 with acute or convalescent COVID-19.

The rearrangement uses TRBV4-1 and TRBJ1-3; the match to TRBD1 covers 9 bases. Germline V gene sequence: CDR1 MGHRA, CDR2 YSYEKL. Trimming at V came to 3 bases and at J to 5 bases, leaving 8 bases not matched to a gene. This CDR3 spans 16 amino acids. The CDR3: CASSQGTGSIRNTIYF. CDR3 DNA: TGCGCCAGCAGCCAGGGGACAGGGAGTATTAGAAACACCATATATTTT.

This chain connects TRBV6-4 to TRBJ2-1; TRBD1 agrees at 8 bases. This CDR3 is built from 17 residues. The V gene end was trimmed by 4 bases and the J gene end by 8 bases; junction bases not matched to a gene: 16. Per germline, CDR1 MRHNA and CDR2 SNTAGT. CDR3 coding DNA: TGTGCCAGCAGTGCGCCGCAGGGGGCCCGTCGGTTAGATGAGCAGTTCTTC. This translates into CASSAPQGARRLDEQFF.

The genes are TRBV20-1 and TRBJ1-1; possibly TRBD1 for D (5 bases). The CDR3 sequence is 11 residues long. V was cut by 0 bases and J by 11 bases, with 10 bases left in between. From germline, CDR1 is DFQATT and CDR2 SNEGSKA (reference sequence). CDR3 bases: TGCAGTGCTAGAGAGCGGGGGAGGGCTTTCTTT. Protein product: CSARERGRAFF.

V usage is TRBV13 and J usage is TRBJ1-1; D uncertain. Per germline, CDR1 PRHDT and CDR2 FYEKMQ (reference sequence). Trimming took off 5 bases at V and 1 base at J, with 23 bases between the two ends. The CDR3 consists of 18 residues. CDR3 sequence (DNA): TGTGCCAGCAGCCCTGGGCGCCTCTCAATGGGGAGGAACACTGAAGCTTTCTTT. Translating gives CASSPGRLSMGRNTEAFF.

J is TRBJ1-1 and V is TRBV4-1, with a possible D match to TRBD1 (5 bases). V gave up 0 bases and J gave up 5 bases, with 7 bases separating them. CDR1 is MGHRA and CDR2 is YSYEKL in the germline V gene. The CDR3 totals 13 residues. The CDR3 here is CASSQDRGTEAFF. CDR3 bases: TGCGCCAGCAGCCAAGATAGGGGAACTGAAGCTTTCTTT.

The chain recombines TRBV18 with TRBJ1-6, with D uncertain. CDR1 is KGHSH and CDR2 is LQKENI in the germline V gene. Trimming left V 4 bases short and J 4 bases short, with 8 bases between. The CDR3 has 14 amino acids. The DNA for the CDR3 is TGTGCCAGCTCACAGTCAGAATATAATTCACCCCTCCACTTT. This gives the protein CASSQSEYNSPLHF. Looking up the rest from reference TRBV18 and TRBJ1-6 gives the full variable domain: NAGVMQNPRHLVRRRGQEARLRCSPMKGHSHVYWYRQLPEEGLKFMVYLQKENIIDESGMPKERFSAEFPKEGPSILRIQQVVRGDSAAYFCASSQSEYNSPLHFGNGTRLTVT.